The clone carrying this T cell receptor (beta chain) has a handful of counts. This specimen belongs to a study of blood T cell repertoires in COVID-19. Some clones are missing from TCRdb's copy, which holds only in-frame ones; the method was immunoSEQ multiplex PCR. This table has about 98,000 clones, approximately 86% appearing once. This TCR was sampled from a man between 45 and 60 years old with acute or convalescent COVID-19. Sequenced input: peripheral blood.

The CDR3 nucleotides are TGTGCCAGCAGCTTAGAAACCTGGACTAGCGGGAGGACAGATACGCAGTATTTT. It translates to CASSLETWTSGRTDTQYF. The V call is TRBV7-2, the J call TRBJ2-3, with TRBD2 matching over 14 bases. This CDR3 comprises 18 residues. The germline CDR1 and CDR2 sequences are SGHTA and FQGNSA. The V gene end was trimmed by 1 base and the J gene end by 3 bases; junction bases not matched to a gene: 6.